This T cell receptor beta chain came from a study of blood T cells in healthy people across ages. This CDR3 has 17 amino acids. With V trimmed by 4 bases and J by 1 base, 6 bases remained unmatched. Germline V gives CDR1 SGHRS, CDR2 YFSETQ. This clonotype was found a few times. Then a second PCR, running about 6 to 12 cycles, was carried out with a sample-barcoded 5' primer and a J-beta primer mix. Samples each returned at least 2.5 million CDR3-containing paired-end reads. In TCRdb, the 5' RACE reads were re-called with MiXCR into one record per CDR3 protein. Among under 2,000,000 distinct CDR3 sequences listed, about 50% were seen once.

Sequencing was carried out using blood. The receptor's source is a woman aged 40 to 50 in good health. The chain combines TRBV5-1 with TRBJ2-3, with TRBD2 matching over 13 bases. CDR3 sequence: CASSAGTSGVRTDTQYF. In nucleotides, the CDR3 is TGCGCCAGCAGCGCCGGGACTAGCGGGGTACGCACAGATACGCAGTATTTT. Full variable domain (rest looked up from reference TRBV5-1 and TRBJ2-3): KAGVTQTPRYLIKTRGQQVTLSCSPISGHRSVSWYQQTPGQGLQFLFEYFSETQRNKGNFPGRFSGRQFSNSRSEMNVSTLELGDSALYLCASSAGTSGVRTDTQYFGPGTRLTVL.